Listed below are T cell receptor beta chains from one sample, sequenced in a study of response to subunit inactivated influenza vaccine. TCRdb processed the RT-PCR reads anew with MiXCR; each CDR3 protein has one entry. The sample shows 500,000 to 600,000 distinct CDR3 sequences, around 10% of them seen only once. These sequences were also reported in another study, on T cells expressing NK-cell markers.

The sample here was PBMCs from blood, taken on the day of vaccination. These receptors all stem from a man aged 45 to 65 who received an inactivated influenza vaccine. Both conserved end residues are part of each CDR3. D genes are given only for firm matches. Clone sizes are given selectively: once, few, many, or a class where the clone is expanded.

cdr3_nt: TGTGCCACCAGCAGATTTGATGGGGAGACCCAGTACTTC
cdr3_aa: CATSRFDGETQYF
v_call: TRBV15
j_call: TRBJ2-5
d_call: NA
clone_size: NA

cdr3_nt: TGTGCCAGCAGTCGGACTAGCGGGAGAGACGAGCAGTACTTC
cdr3_aa: CASSRTSGRDEQYF
v_call: TRBV12-3/TRBV12-4
j_call: TRBJ2-7
d_call: TRBD2
clone_size: NA

cdr3_nt: TGTGCCAGCAGCCATGGGAAGGTAGCTAGCACAGATACGCAGTATTTT
cdr3_aa: CASSHGKVASTDTQYF
v_call: TRBV4-2
j_call: TRBJ2-3
d_call: NA
clone_size: NA

cdr3_nt: TGCAGTGCTAGTACAGGGACTAGCGGATTGGAGCAGTACTTC
cdr3_aa: CSASTGTSGLEQYF
v_call: TRBV20-1
j_call: TRBJ2-7
d_call: TRBD2
clone_size: NA

cdr3_nt: TGTGCCAGCAGCCTGGACCTCTCCAGCTCCTACGAGCAGTACTTC
cdr3_aa: CASSLDLSSSYEQYF
v_call: TRBV7-8
j_call: TRBJ2-7
d_call: NA
clone_size: NA

cdr3_nt: TGTGCCAGCAGTTCTATGGTTCGATTGGCGGCATGGGGGGGTACGCAGTATTTT
cdr3_aa: CASSSMVRLAAWGGTQYF
v_call: TRBV28
j_call: TRBJ2-3
d_call: TRBD2
clone_size: many

cdr3_nt: TGTGCCAGCAGCCCTGGACAGGTCTTGCAGACCCAGTACTTC
cdr3_aa: CASSPGQVLQTQYF
v_call: TRBV7-2
j_call: TRBJ2-5
d_call: TRBD1
clone_size: NA

cdr3_nt: TGCAGTGCTAGAGGGGACTACCTTAAGGACGAGCAGTACTTC
cdr3_aa: CSARGDYLKDEQYF
v_call: TRBV20-1
j_call: TRBJ2-7
d_call: TRBD2
clone_size: many

cdr3_nt: TGCAGTGCTAGAAGGGGACAGGGCAAACAAGAGACCCAGTACTTC
cdr3_aa: CSARRGQGKQETQYF
v_call: TRBV20-1
j_call: TRBJ2-5
d_call: TRBD1
clone_size: few

cdr3_nt: TGCGCCAGCACCGGGACAGCGAACACCGGGGAGCTGTTTTTT
cdr3_aa: CASTGTANTGELFF
v_call: TRBV5-1
j_call: TRBJ2-2
d_call: TRBD1
clone_size: many

cdr3_nt: TGTGCCAGCTCACCTGGACTAGCGACCTACAATGAGCAGTTCTTC
cdr3_aa: CASSPGLATYNEQFF
v_call: TRBV18
j_call: TRBJ2-1
d_call: TRBD2
clone_size: NA